Each of the 21 T cell receptor beta chains below was sequenced from the same sample in a study of cytotoxic CD8 clonotypes in ibrutinib-treated CLL. Sequencing used immunoSEQ multiplex PCR; TCRdb keeps in-frame clones, though not all of them. The sample lists 200,000 to 250,000 clones; approximately 75% were seen once. The sequenced sample was PBMCs, obtained after 12 months of ibrutinib treatment. These receptors were collected from a human donor with chronic lymphocytic leukemia.

Details on this clone: This CDR3 is also generated by other DNA sequences in the sample. The chain uses TRBV10-3 and TRBJ2-1; unclear D gene. CDR1 is ENHRY and CDR2 is SYGVKD in the germline V gene. Trimming stripped 4 bases from V and 1 base from J, with 5 bases between. This CDR3 is 13 amino acids long. CDR3 sequence reads: CAISVGSYNEQFF. The CDR3 nucleotides read TGTGCCATCAGTGTTGGATCCTACAATGAGCAGTTCTTC.

This rearrangement joins TRBV7-2 to TRBJ2-1; D is uncertain. Germline lookup yields CDR1 SGHTA and CDR2 FQGNSA. V gave up 1 base and J gave up 10 bases, with 11 bases separating them. This CDR3 has 13 residues. CDR3 loop: CASSLEVRREQFF. The CDR3 DNA is TGTGCCAGCAGCTTAGAAGTGCGTAGGGAGCAGTTCTTC. The full variable domain, completed using reference TRBV7-2 and TRBJ2-1, is GAGVSQSPSNKVTEKGKDVELRCDPISGHTALYWYRQSLGQGLEFLIYFQGNSAPDKSGLPSDRFSAERTGGSVSTLTIQRTQQEDSAVYLCASSLEVRREQFFGPGTRLTVL.

The rearrangement joins TRBV19 to TRBJ2-3; tentatively, D is TRBD2 (5 bases). The germline CDR1 and CDR2 sequences are LNHDA and SQIVND (reference sequence). With 7 bases removed from V and 1 base from J, the gap between germline ends came to 12 bases. The CDR3 totals 14 residues. The CDR3 DNA sequence: TGTGCCAGTAAACTAGAGGATGGCACAGATACGCAGTATTTT. This translates into CASKLEDGTDTQYF.

The chain links TRBV9 to TRBJ2-3; either TRBD1 or TRBD2 may fit D (6 bases each). Germline CDR1 reads SGDLS; CDR2 reads YYNGEE. This CDR3 comprises 16 residues. The V gene lost 7 bases and the J gene lost 2 bases, with 20 bases spanning the gap. The CDR3 DNA reads TGTGCCAGCGGACGGTGGGGGGCCCCCCTCACAGATACGCAGTATTTT. This encodes CASGRWGAPLTDTQYF. Using reference TRBV9 and TRBJ2-3 for the parts outside the CDR3, the full variable domain is DSGVTQTPKHLITATGQRVTLRCSPRSGDLSVYWYQQSLDQGLQFLIQYYNGEERAKGNILERFSAQQFPDLHSELNLSSLELGDSALYFCASGRWGAPLTDTQYFGPGTRLTVL.

This clone appeared a single time. The same CDR3 is also encoded by other DNA sequences in this sample. The chain carries TRBV20-1 and TRBJ2-7; the D gene is possibly TRBD2 (6 bases). There are 11 residues in the CDR3. CDR1 is DFQATT, CDR2 SNEGSKA, per germline (reference sequence). Trimming shortened V by 0 bases and J by 6 bases, and 6 bases separated the two germline ends. Here the CDR3 DNA reads TGCAGTGCTAGAGACGGGAGCGAGCAGTACTTC. It is translated as CSARDGSEQYF.

The chain employs TRBV28 and TRBJ1-3; the match to TRBD1 covers 7 bases. The trim removed 6 bases at V and 4 bases at J, leaving 9 bases unmatched. Per the germline V gene, CDR1 is MDHEN and CDR2 is SYDVKM. The CDR3 has 15 amino acids. The CDR3 is CASRSPGQRGNTIYF. In nucleotides, the CDR3 is TGTGCCAGCAGATCACCGGGACAGAGAGGAAACACCATATATTTT. Combining the CDR3 with reference TRBV28 and TRBJ1-3 gives the whole variable domain DVKVTQSSRYLVKRTGEKVFLECVQDMDHENMFWYRQDPGLGLRLIYFSYDVKMKEKGDIPEGYSVSREKKERFSLILESASTNQTSMYLCASRSPGQRGNTIYFGEGSWLTVV.

A few counts support this clone. The same CDR3 is also encoded by other DNA sequences in this sample. The rearrangement links TRBV18 to TRBJ1-5, with a possible D match to TRBD1 (5 bases). The V end was cut by 6 bases, the J end by 0 bases, with 6 bases between. This CDR3 has 13 amino acids. The germline gives CDR1 KGHSH, CDR2 LQKENI. CDR3 sequence: CASSQGSNQPQHF. CDR3 nucleotide sequence: TGTGCCAGCTCGCAGGGTAGCAATCAGCCCCAGCATTTT.

This chain connects TRBV4-1 to TRBJ1-5, with no clear D. From germline, CDR1 is MGHRA and CDR2 YSYEKL. V was pared by 5 bases and J by 1 base, with 6 bases between. This CDR3 spans 13 amino acids. Here the CDR3 reads CASSIESNQPQHF. CDR3 in DNA: TGCGCCAGCAGCATAGAAAGCAATCAGCCCCAGCATTTT.

This rearrangement joins TRBV25-1 to TRBJ2-1, with 11 nucleotides matching TRBD2. This CDR3 contains 16 residues. Germline V gene data show CDR1 as MGHDK and CDR2 as SYGVNS. The ends lost 6 bases at V and 0 bases at J; junction bases unmatched: 4. CDR3 DNA sequence: TGTGCCAGCAGACTAGCGGGGGACTCCTCCTACAATGAGCAGTTCTTC. It codes for CASRLAGDSSYNEQFF.

The chain uses TRBV6-5 and TRBJ2-3, with 7 bases lining up with TRBD1. CDR1 MNHEY and CDR2 SVGAGI come from the germline V gene. Trimming cost V 9 bases and J 2 bases; bases outside gene matches: 11. The CDR3 sequence is 15 residues long. CDR3 DNA sequence: TGTGCCAGTCGTAGGAAGGGACAGTCCACAGATACGCAGTATTTT. This sequence encodes CASRRKGQSTDTQYF.

The J gene is TRBJ1-2, the V gene TRBV7-8; D remains ambiguous. Looked up from germline, CDR1 is SGHVS and CDR2 is FQNEAQ. CDR3 length: 19 amino acids. Trimming cost V 0 bases and J 5 bases, with 25 bases left between them. This chain's CDR3 is CASSLAKETTDLWGYGYTF. The DNA of the CDR3 is TGTGCCAGCAGCTTAGCTAAGGAGACGACCGACCTCTGGGGTTATGGCTACACCTTC.

CDR3: CASTPPYEQYF. CDR3 in DNA: TGTGCCAGCACCCCCCCGTACGAGCAGTACTTC. The gene calls are TRBV6-4 and TRBJ2-7; D uncertain. Looked up from germline, CDR1 is MRHNA and CDR2 is SNTAGT. This CDR3 is built from 11 residues. V was clipped by 7 bases and J by 4 bases, with 8 bases between them.

The rearrangement joins TRBV2 to TRBJ1-4; no reliable D call. With 8 bases removed from V and 5 bases from J, the gap between germline ends came to 15 bases. Germline V gene sequence: CDR1 SNHLY, CDR2 FYNNEI. The CDR3 covers 14 residues. This CDR3 is CASATASLNEKLFF. CDR3 DNA sequence: TGTGCCAGCGCAACAGCTAGCCTAAATGAAAAACTGTTTTTT.

This chain connects TRBV28 to TRBJ1-4; the D is unclear. CDR1 and CDR2 from the germline V gene are MDHEN and SYDVKM. This CDR3 has 16 amino acids. Deletions cut 5 bases from V and 4 bases from J, with 17 bases between. The CDR3 protein is CASSIPFGRGNEKLFF. The DNA of the CDR3 is TGTGCCAGCAGTATCCCATTCGGGAGAGGTAATGAAAAACTGTTTTTT.

The gene calls are TRBV23-1 and TRBJ1-3; D call uncertain. TRBV23-1 is identified as an open reading frame with a role that is uncertain. The CDR3 spans 14 residues. The V gene lost 11 bases and the J gene lost 1 base, with 15 bases spanning the gap. The CDR3 loop reads CALWGAFSGNTIYF. CDR3 sequence (DNA): TGCGCCTTGTGGGGAGCCTTTTCTGGAAACACCATATATTTT.

Turning to this clone: The same CDR3 arises from other DNA sequences in this sample as well. The chain recombines TRBV18 with TRBJ2-3; 7 bases match TRBD2. The length of the CDR3 is 15 residues. V lost 3 bases, J lost 1 base, and 4 bases stayed unmatched. Germline loops: CDR1 KGHSH, CDR2 LQKENI. CDR3 sequence (DNA): TGTGCCAGCTCACCCCGCCGGGAGGGCACAGATACGCAGTATTTT. Translated, it gives CASSPRREGTDTQYF.

The chain links TRBV5-1 to TRBJ1-2; D is unclear. The CDR3 has 13 residues. Germline lookup yields CDR1 SGHRS and CDR2 YFSETQ. The V end lost 1 base, the J end lost 4 bases, and 8 bases lay between the germline ends. The CDR3 DNA reads TGCGCCAGCAGCTTGCCAGACTTCTATGGCTACACCTTC. Its protein product is CASSLPDFYGYTF.

To note about this clone: Mismatch with germline at one junction end may stem from a read error. V and J are TRBV19 and TRBJ2-2, with D perhaps TRBD2 (5 bases). CDR1 and CDR2 (germline): LNHDA, SQIVND (reference sequence). The CDR3 sequence is 16 residues long. The chain's CDR3 is CASSMVPSRPTGELLF. Written as DNA, the CDR3 is TGTGCCAGTAGTATGGTCCCTAGCCGGCCCACCGGGGAGCTGCTTTTT.

This chain uses TRBV4-2 with TRBJ1-5; the match to TRBD1 covers 8 bases. The CDR3 loop spans 16 amino acids. V shed 5 bases and J 1 base; nucleotides not matched to a gene: 7. CDR1 and CDR2 from the germline V gene are LGHNA and YNFKEQ. In nucleotides, the CDR3 is TGTGCCAGCAGCAAGAACAGGGGGGGAAGCAATCAGCCCCAGCATTTT. Amino acid sequence: CASSKNRGGSNQPQHF.

The genes are TRBV19 and TRBJ2-5; 14 nucleotides align to TRBD2. The trim removed 6 bases at V and 5 bases at J, leaving 5 bases unmatched. The CDR3 consists of 15 residues. Per germline, CDR1 LNHDA and CDR2 SQIVND (reference sequence). Here the CDR3 DNA reads TGTGCCAGTAGGACTAGCGGGGGGGCGGGTGAGACCCAGTACTTC. Translation: CASRTSGGAGETQYF.

The rearrangement uses TRBV5-1 and TRBJ1-1, with D hard to call. The CDR3 spans 13 residues. Trimming removed 0 bases at V and 1 base at J, with 4 bases between. The germline gives CDR1 SGHRS, CDR2 YFSETQ. The CDR3 reads CASSLEKNTEAFF. The CDR3, as DNA: TGCGCCAGCAGCTTGGAGAAGAACACTGAAGCTTTCTTT. Looking up the rest from reference TRBV5-1 and TRBJ1-1 gives the full variable domain: KAGVTQTPRYLIKTRGQQVTLSCSPISGHRSVSWYQQTPGQGLQFLFEYFSETQRNKGNFPGRFSGRQFSNSRSEMNVSTLELGDSALYLCASSLEKNTEAFFGQGTRLTVV.